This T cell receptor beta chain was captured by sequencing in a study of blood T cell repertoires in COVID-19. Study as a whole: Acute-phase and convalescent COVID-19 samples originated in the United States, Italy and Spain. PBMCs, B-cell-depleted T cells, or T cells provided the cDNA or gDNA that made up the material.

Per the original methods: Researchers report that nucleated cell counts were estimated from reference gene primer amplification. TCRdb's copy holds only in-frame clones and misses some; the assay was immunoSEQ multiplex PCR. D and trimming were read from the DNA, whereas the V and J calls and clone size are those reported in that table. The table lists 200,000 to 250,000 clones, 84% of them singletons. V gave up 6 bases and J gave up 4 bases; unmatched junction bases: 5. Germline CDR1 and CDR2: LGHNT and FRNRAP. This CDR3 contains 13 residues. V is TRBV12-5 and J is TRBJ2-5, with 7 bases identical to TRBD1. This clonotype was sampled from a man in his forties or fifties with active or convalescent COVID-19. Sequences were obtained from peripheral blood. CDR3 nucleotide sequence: TGTGCTAGTGGCTACACAGGGGCAGAGACCCAGTACTTC. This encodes CASGYTGAETQYF.